Listed below are T cell receptor beta chains from one sample, sequenced in a study of T cells in localized non-small cell lung cancer. Profiled with immunoSEQ multiplex PCR; TCRdb holds only in-frame clones, not every one. The table has around 20,000 clones, about 84% seen once. This specimen was PBMCs, taken before any cancer treatment. The source is a woman between 35 and 75 years old with stage II squamous cell lung carcinoma. Each CDR3 is given with its conserved first and last residue. Fields, in order: clone size, D gene, V gene, J gene, CDR3 DNA, CDR3 protein. The D gene is left open where the match is weak. Size is stated for part of the rows, as once, few or many counts, or as a class when the clone is expanded.

NA,NA,TRBV5-8,TRBJ1-5,TGTGCCAGCAGCTTGGGTCAGCCAAACTTAAGCAATCAGCCCCAGCATTTT,CASSLGQPNLSNQPQHF
NA,NA,TRBV5-1,TRBJ2-7,TGCGCCAGCAGCCTTCAGGGATGGGGCTACGAGCAGTACTTC,CASSLQGWGYEQYF
NA,NA,TRBV5-6,TRBJ1-2,TGTGCCAGCAGCTCGGATGTCGACTATGGCTACACCTTC,CASSSDVDYGYTF
few,NA,TRBV11-3,TRBJ2-7,TGTGCCAGCAGCTTAGGGGCGGGGTCGGACTACGAGCAGTACTTC,CASSLGAGSDYEQYF
NA,TRBD1,TRBV5-1,TRBJ1-1,TGCGCCAGCAGCCCCGGGACAGGGGCCAAGAGAGCTTTCTTT,CASSPGTGAKRAFF
NA,TRBD2,TRBV5-1,TRBJ2-7,TGCGCCAGCAGCCCCGGGACTAGCGGCTACGAGCAGTACTTC,CASSPGTSGYEQYF
NA,TRBD1,TRBV5-1,TRBJ1-5,TGCGCCAGCAGCTTGGGGACGACAGGGTTGCAGCCCCAGCATTTT,CASSLGTTGLQPQHF
few,TRBD1,TRBV27,TRBJ1-1,TGTGCCAGCAGTCCCTTGGGACAGGGGGGCACTGAAGCTTTCTTT,CASSPLGQGGTEAFF
NA,NA,TRBV6-1,TRBJ1-5,TGTGCCAGCATGACACAGGGCGGTCAGCCCCAGCATTTT,CASMTQGGQPQHF
NA,NA,TRBV6-5,TRBJ2-7,TGTGCCAGCAGTTACCTCAGTGACATCCCCTACGAGCAGTACTTC,CASSYLSDIPYEQYF
NA,NA,TRBV7-9,TRBJ2-5,TGTGCCAGCAGCTTAGGGTTAATAGGGGAGACCCAGTACTTC,CASSLGLIGETQYF
NA,NA,TRBV4-3,TRBJ1-5,TGCGCCAGCAGCCCAGGAATCATTGGGGGGAGCAATCAGCCCCAGCATTTT,CASSPGIIGGSNQPQHF
NA,NA,TRBV10-3,TRBJ1-3,TGTGCCATCAGCCCCCTCGAGTCTAGGCAGGGAGGAAACACCATATATTTT,CAISPLESRQGGNTIYF
NA,NA,TRBV5-5,TRBJ2-3,TGTGCCAGCAGCTTGGGGGACGGACTAGGACAGGGAGATACGCAGTATTTT,CASSLGDGLGQGDTQYF
few,NA,TRBV11-2,TRBJ2-7,TGTGCCAGCAGCTCCGCTGTAGGGGTCTTCCACGAGCAGTACTTC,CASSSAVGVFHEQYF
NA,NA,TRBV23-1,TRBJ2-7,TGCGCCAGCAGTCACTGCCTCCTGGAGAGTGGGGGAATCTACGAGCAGTACTTC,CASSHCLLESGGIYEQYF